This T cell receptor beta chain was found in a study of Ad26.COV2.S vaccination and SARS-CoV-2 variants. Overall study results and limits: Non-spike TCR breadth showed similarity between vaccine and placebo recipients.

The germline gives CDR1 SGHVS, CDR2 FQNEAQ. The CDR3 is made up of 15 amino acids. Trimming at V came to 1 base and at J to 9 bases, leaving 9 bases not matched to a gene. Sequencing was performed with immunoSEQ multiplex PCR; in TCRdb, only in-frame clones are kept and a portion is missing. The table has some 350,000 clones, under 95% seen once. A word on this clone: Its antigen is not known.

This sequence was found in a human donor who had recovered from COVID-19. Sequencing was performed on peripheral blood, taken after recovery from COVID-19. This chain uses TRBV7-8 with TRBJ2-3; 8 bases agree with TRBD2. CDR3 coding DNA: TGTGCCAGCAGCTTAGAGCGCGGGGGGACTCGCACGCAGTATTTT. Its translation is CASSLERGGTRTQYF. Supplemented by reference TRBV7-8 and TRBJ2-3, the full variable domain reads GAGVSQSPRYKVAKRGQDVALRCDPISGHVSLFWYQQALGQGPEFLTYFQNEAQLDKSGLPSDRFFAERPEGSVSTLKIQRTQQEDSAVYLCASSLERGGTRTQYFGPGTRLTVL.